A selection of T cell receptor beta chains follows, all from one sample in a study of Ad26.COV2.S vaccination and SARS-CoV-2 variants. Here immunoSEQ multiplex PCR was the method, and the copy in TCRdb shows in-frame clones only, minus some. The profile shows 290,000 or so clones, 70% to 90% of them singletons. The material sequenced was peripheral blood, taken in a trial of Ad26.COV2.S vaccine versus placebo. The receptors were sampled from a person aged 18-65 years who received the Ad26.COV2.S COVID-19 vaccine or a placebo. Both conserved end residues are part of each CDR3. D genes are given only for firm matches. Size is stated for part of the rows, as once, few or many counts, or as a class when the clone is expanded.

v_call	clone_size	j_call	d_call	cdr3_nt	cdr3_aa
TRBV3-1/TRBV3-2	-	TRBJ1-3	-	TGTGCCAGCAGCCTGGGGGATGCTCCAGACACCATATATTTT	CASSLGDAPDTIYF
TRBV18	-	TRBJ2-7	-	TGTGCCAGCCCAGCTAGGGGTGCCACCTCAGGTTGGGTCTCCTACGAGCAGTACTTC	CASPARGATSGWVSYEQYF
TRBV19	-	TRBJ1-5	-	TGTGCCAGTAGCCGGGTCTCCCAGGCACTCTACAATCAGCCCCAGCATTTT	CASSRVSQALYNQPQHF
TRBV5-1	-	TRBJ2-5	TRBD2	TGCGCCAGCAGCCCGGGACTAGCGCTCCAAGAGACCCAGTACTTC	CASSPGLALQETQYF
TRBV11-2	-	TRBJ1-6	TRBD1	TGTGCCAGCAGCCGAGGGGGACAGGGGGGTTTTTCACCCCTCCACTTT	CASSRGGQGGFSPLHF
TRBV19	-	TRBJ1-4	TRBD1	TGTGCCAGTAGTATCGGCACGGAGGTTTATGAGGAGGGACAGGGTCATGAAAAACTGTTTTTT	CASSIGTEVYEEGQGHEKLFF
TRBV7-2	-	TRBJ2-3	-	TGTGCCAGCAGCCTAGCCGGGGGCTCCACAGATACGCAGTATTTT	CASSLAGGSTDTQYF
TRBV30	-	TRBJ1-5	-	TGTGCCTGGGCCGCGGGGGTCGGCAATCAGCCCCAGCATTTT	CAWAAGVGNQPQHF
TRBV4-1	-	TRBJ2-5	TRBD2	TGCGCCAGCAGCCAAGACCTAGCGGGGGGGCCGAGGCAAGAGACCCAGTACTTC	CASSQDLAGGPRQETQYF
TRBV11-3	-	TRBJ2-3	TRBD2	TGTGCCAGCAGCCCGGGGACTAGCGGAAAAGATACGCAGTATTTT	CASSPGTSGKDTQYF
TRBV7-3	-	TRBJ2-1	-	TGTGCCAGCAGCCCCGGACGCCCGGGGGCCTTGGGTGAGCAGTTCTTC	CASSPGRPGALGEQFF
TRBV18	-	TRBJ2-5	-	TGTGCCAGTCTCACCGACAGGACAGAGGAGACCCAGTACTTC	CASLTDRTEETQYF
TRBV19	once	TRBJ1-5	-	TGTGCCAGTGGGAGTAGAATATATCAGCCCCAGCATTTT	CASGSRIYQPQHF
TRBV29-1	once	TRBJ2-7	TRBD1	TGCAGCGTTGTAGAGGACAGGGTCTACGAGCAGTACTTC	CSVVEDRVYEQYF
TRBV28	-	TRBJ1-5	-	TGTGCCAGCAGTTTGGGAGGGGGAGTGGGCAATCAGCCCCAGCATTTT	CASSLGGGVGNQPQHF
TRBV12-5	-	TRBJ1-2	-	TGTGCTAGTGCTGCGGGGTCATCCTATGGCTACACCTTC	CASAAGSSYGYTF
TRBV11-2	-	TRBJ2-1	TRBD2	TGTGCCAGCAGCCACGGACTAGCGGGGGGCAATGAGCAGTTCTTC	CASSHGLAGGNEQFF
TRBV7-7	-	TRBJ1-5	-	TGTGCTAGCAGCTCAGGGGAAGATCAGCCCCAGCATTTT	CASSSGEDQPQHF
TRBV5-1	-	TRBJ1-1	TRBD1	TGCGCCAGCAGCACTGACAGGGGGAAGACTGAAGCTTTCTTT	CASSTDRGKTEAFF
TRBV3-1/TRBV3-2	-	TRBJ2-1	TRBD1	TGTGCCAGCAGCCAAGGGACAGGGTCTAACAATGAGCAGTTCTTC	CASSQGTGSNNEQFF
TRBV12-3/TRBV12-4	-	TRBJ2-7	-	TGTGCCAGCAGCTGGGACACGGGCTACGAGCAGTACTTC	CASSWDTGYEQYF
TRBV6-2/TRBV6-3	-	TRBJ2-2	-	TGTGCCAGCAGTTCAGGAGCGGGTCCCCCCGGGGAGCTGTTTTTT	CASSSGAGPPGELFF
TRBV15	-	TRBJ2-2	TRBD2	TGTGCCACCAGCAGGGCGACTAGCGGGGGGGCAGCGGCCGGGGAGCTGTTTTTT	CATSRATSGGAAAGELFF
TRBV4-1	-	TRBJ2-1	TRBD2	TGCGCCAGCAGCCAAGATTCGACTAGCGCGCAGTTCTTC	CASSQDSTSAQFF
TRBV7-9	-	TRBJ1-2	-	TGTGCCAGCAGCCGATCGGTCAGAACTAACTATGGCTACACCTTC	CASSRSVRTNYGYTF
TRBV5-5	-	TRBJ1-2	TRBD1	TGTGCCAGCAGCCCCCGGCCGGGACAGGGTTTTGGCTACACCTTC	CASSPRPGQGFGYTF
TRBV29-1	-	TRBJ1-1	-	TGCAGCGTTGGGGCAGGGCCCCTGAACACTGAAGCTTTCTTT	CSVGAGPLNTEAFF
TRBV5-1	once	TRBJ2-5	-	TGCGCCAGCACCCAGGTTGAGGGGGTAGAGACCCAGTACTTC	CASTQVEGVETQYF
TRBV30	-	TRBJ1-1	-	TGTGCCTGGAACCGAGGGGGTGCTGAAGCTTTCTTT	CAWNRGGAEAFF
TRBV18	-	TRBJ1-4	-	TGTGCCAGCTCACCACGGACTGCAACTAATGAAAAACTGTTTTTT	CASSPRTATNEKLFF
TRBV7-3	-	TRBJ2-3	-	TGTGCCAGCAGCTTAGGTAATGGAGCCGATACGCAGTATTTT	CASSLGNGADTQYF